These T cell receptor beta chains were read from a single sample in a study of OX40 agonist ivuxolimab in advanced cancers. Data came from immunoSEQ multiplex PCR; TCRdb stores just in-frame clones and leaves some out. The table includes about 94,000 clones, around nine tenths detected once. The sample in question was CD4+ or CD8+ T cells sorted from blood, obtained in a trial of the OX40 agonist ivuxolimab. The receptor set was obtained from an adult with an advanced solid tumor such as melanoma, head and neck, liver or kidney cancer. Both conserved end residues are part of each CDR3. A D gene is named only where the DNA matches it firmly. Expanded clones are given a class, and other clones once, few, many or no size at all.

v_call: TRBV5-1
d_call: .
j_call: TRBJ2-2
clone_size: few
cdr3_nt: TGCGCCAGCAGCTTGGGACAACAGGGAGGGGAGCTGTTTTTT
cdr3_aa: CASSLGQQGGELFF

v_call: TRBV2
d_call: .
j_call: TRBJ2-7
clone_size: .
cdr3_nt: TGTGCCAGCGGGGTTGGGGGATTCTACGAGCAGTACTTC
cdr3_aa: CASGVGGFYEQYF

v_call: TRBV6-6
d_call: .
j_call: TRBJ2-1
clone_size: .
cdr3_nt: TGTGCCAGCAACAAAGGCCAGGGCAGTTACAATGAGCAGTTCTTC
cdr3_aa: CASNKGQGSYNEQFF

v_call: TRBV4-1
d_call: .
j_call: TRBJ2-5
clone_size: .
cdr3_nt: TGCGCCAGCAGCCAAGAAGGGCTAGCCTCGGAGACCCAGTACTTC
cdr3_aa: CASSQEGLASETQYF

v_call: TRBV5-4
d_call: TRBD1
j_call: TRBJ1-2
clone_size: .
cdr3_nt: TGTGCCAGCAGCGGAGAACAGGGGAACTATGGCTACACCTTC
cdr3_aa: CASSGEQGNYGYTF

v_call: TRBV6-1
d_call: .
j_call: TRBJ2-2
clone_size: once
cdr3_nt: TGTGCCAGCAGTGAGGTGCGGACAACTAATACCGGGGAGCTGTTTTTT
cdr3_aa: CASSEVRTTNTGELFF

v_call: TRBV5-4
d_call: .
j_call: TRBJ2-7
clone_size: .
cdr3_nt: TGTGCCAGCAGCCTGGGCACCTACGAGCAGTACTTC
cdr3_aa: CASSLGTYEQYF

v_call: TRBV9
d_call: .
j_call: TRBJ2-2
clone_size: .
cdr3_nt: TGTGCCAGCAGCGTAGGGACAGCCACCGGGGAGCTGTTTTTT
cdr3_aa: CASSVGTATGELFF

v_call: TRBV20-1
d_call: .
j_call: TRBJ2-5
clone_size: few
cdr3_nt: TGCAGTGCCAGACCAGAGGAGACCCAGTACTTC
cdr3_aa: CSARPEETQYF

v_call: TRBV28
d_call: TRBD1
j_call: TRBJ2-7
clone_size: .
cdr3_nt: TGTGCCAGCTCACAGGGGGCGGTCTACGAGCAGTACTTC
cdr3_aa: CASSQGAVYEQYF

v_call: TRBV7-8
d_call: .
j_call: TRBJ2-1
clone_size: .
cdr3_nt: TGTGCCAGCAGCGCCCACCCCCTACAATATGAGCAGTTCTTC
cdr3_aa: CASSAHPLQYEQFF

v_call: TRBV5-1
d_call: .
j_call: TRBJ2-2
clone_size: .
cdr3_nt: TGCGCCAGCAGCCGGGAGTTCGCGAACACCGGGGAGCTGTTTTTT
cdr3_aa: CASSREFANTGELFF

v_call: TRBV9
d_call: .
j_call: TRBJ2-1
clone_size: once
cdr3_nt: TGTGCCAGCAGCGTAGCTGAACTAGCAGAGCAGTTCTTC
cdr3_aa: CASSVAELAEQFF

v_call: TRBV19
d_call: .
j_call: TRBJ1-4
clone_size: .
cdr3_nt: TGTGCCAGTACCACCCAGGGCCAGGCCCACGAAAAACTGTTTTTT
cdr3_aa: CASTTQGQAHEKLFF

v_call: TRBV6-4
d_call: TRBD1
j_call: TRBJ1-1
clone_size: few
cdr3_nt: TGTGCCAGCAGCGCCGGACAGGGGAACACTGAAGCTTTCTTT
cdr3_aa: CASSAGQGNTEAFF

v_call: TRBV19
d_call: TRBD1
j_call: TRBJ1-6
clone_size: .
cdr3_nt: TGTGCCAGTAGTCCTTGGGACAGGGATAATTCACCCCTCCACTTT
cdr3_aa: CASSPWDRDNSPLHF

v_call: TRBV6-9
d_call: .
j_call: TRBJ2-1
clone_size: .
cdr3_nt: TGTGCCCGCCAACTCGCTAGAGATGAGCAGTTCTTC
cdr3_aa: CARQLARDEQFF

v_call: TRBV6-1
d_call: .
j_call: TRBJ2-3
clone_size: once
cdr3_nt: TGTGCCAGCACCCGGGCTCCGGAGAGCACAGATACGCAGTATTTT
cdr3_aa: CASTRAPESTDTQYF

v_call: TRBV11-3
d_call: .
j_call: TRBJ1-1
clone_size: .
cdr3_nt: TGTGCCAGCAGCACTGATCTGAACACTGAAGCTTTCTTT
cdr3_aa: CASSTDLNTEAFF

v_call: TRBV7-3
d_call: TRBD1
j_call: TRBJ2-7
clone_size: .
cdr3_nt: TGTGCCAGCAGCTTAGCGGGCCCGACGACAGGGCGTGGGCACGAGCAGTACTTC
cdr3_aa: CASSLAGPTTGRGHEQYF

v_call: TRBV5-1
d_call: .
j_call: TRBJ2-1
clone_size: .
cdr3_nt: TGCGCCAGCAGCCTGGGGGCTAGCCTTTCCTACAATGAGCAGTTCTTC
cdr3_aa: CASSLGASLSYNEQFF

v_call: TRBV5-4
d_call: TRBD1
j_call: TRBJ2-7
clone_size: .
cdr3_nt: TGTGCCAGCAGCCCGACCAGGACAGGGGTGAACGAGCAGTACTTC
cdr3_aa: CASSPTRTGVNEQYF